What follows are 10 T cell receptor beta chains derived from one specimen sequenced in a study of cytomegalovirus exposure and HLA in healthy donors. Primers included in the PCR were 60 Vbeta and 13 Jbeta primers. Generated by immunoSEQ multiplex PCR, the TCRdb table keeps only in-frame clones and is missing some. This sample has about 120,000 clones; around 76% occur once, and the top ten carry 25% to 35%. The sample was PBMCs. These receptors were collected from a man in his 60s in good health and CMV-seropositive.

The chain is built from TRBV4-1 and TRBJ2-1; TRBD2 matches at 10 bases. The trim removed 4 bases at V and 4 bases at J, leaving 4 bases unmatched. Germline CDR1 and CDR2: MGHRA and YSYEKL. The length of the CDR3 is 15 residues. CDR3 DNA sequence: TGCGCCAGCAGCCTCCCTAGCGGGAGTTACAATGAGCAGTTCTTC. The encoded protein is CASSLPSGSYNEQFF.

The chain carries TRBV5-6 and TRBJ2-2; no reliable D call. V was pared by 2 bases and J by 3 bases, with 5 bases between. Per germline, CDR1 SGHDT and CDR2 YYEEEE. CDR3 length equals 13 residues. The CDR3 bases are TGTGCCAGCAGCTTAACAGACACCGGGGAGCTGTTTTTT. Amino acid sequence: CASSLTDTGELFF.

This clone was observed at least ten times. The chain combines TRBV5-4 with TRBJ2-1; 8 bases match TRBD2. Trimming took 4 bases from V and 7 from J; bases not matched to a gene: 16. The CDR3 spans 17 residues. Germline CDR1 SGHNT, CDR2 YYREEE (reference sequence). The CDR3 region has the DNA TGTGCCAGCAGCCCAAGGCTCAGCGGGGCGGGGGGTAATGAGCAGTTCTTC. It codes for CASSPRLSGAGGNEQFF.

This clone occurred a few times. This sequence joins TRBV30 and TRBJ1-5; D possibly corresponds to TRBD1 (6 bases). This CDR3 region has 13 residues. V lost 7 bases and J lost 3, with 13 bases in between. Germline CDR1 reads GTSNPN; CDR2 reads SVGIG (reference sequence). The CDR3 sequence is CAFSGEYNQPQHF. DNA for the CDR3: TGTGCCTTCTCAGGGGAGTACAATCAGCCCCAGCATTTT.

The chain combines TRBV5-1 with TRBJ2-2; D call uncertain. CDR3 length equals 13 residues. Trimming removed 0 bases from V and 6 bases from J, with 6 bases in between. Germline V lookup: CDR1 SGHRS, CDR2 YFSETQ. Written as DNA, the CDR3 is TGCGCCAGCAGCTTGGTATCCGCCGGGGAGCTGTTTTTT. Translation gives CASSLVSAGELFF.

J is TRBJ1-4 and V is TRBV5-5; 8 bases map to TRBD1. V gave up 2 bases and J gave up 8 bases; unmatched junction bases: 8. Germline values: CDR1 SGHKS, CDR2 YYEKEE (reference sequence). This CDR3 has 15 residues. CDR3 DNA: TGTGCCAGCAGCTTCGCTGGACAGGGTCACGAAAAACTGTTTTTT. It is translated as CASSFAGQGHEKLFF. Full variable domain (rest looked up from reference TRBV5-5 and TRBJ1-4): DAGVTQSPTHLIKTRGQQVTLRCSPISGHKSVSWYQQVLGQGPQFIFQYYEKEERGRGNFPDRFSARQFPNYSSELNVNALLLGDSALYLCASSFAGQGHEKLFFGSGTQLSVL.

This clone was seen a few times. The chain carries TRBV29-1 and TRBJ2-2; perhaps TRBD2 as D (6 bases). Germline loops: CDR1 SQVTM, CDR2 ANQGSEA. V dropped 1 base and J dropped 8 bases, with 14 bases sitting between them. CDR3 size: 14 residues. The CDR3 region is CSVEGSGRTGELFF. The CDR3, as DNA: TGCAGCGTTGAAGGCTCGGGGAGGACTGGGGAGCTGTTTTTT.

This clone was observed once. The J gene is TRBJ1-2, the V gene TRBV11-3; 9 bases are a match to TRBD1. The germline V gene encodes CDR1 SGHNT and CDR2 YENEEA. The CDR3 extends over 20 amino acids. V lost 1 base, J lost 2 bases, and 17 bases stayed unmatched. DNA for the CDR3: TGTGCCAGCAGCTTAGGGGTCTGGGACCGGGACAGGGTGCCAAACTATGGCTACACCTTC. It specifies CASSLGVWDRDRVPNYGYTF.

The rearrangement joins TRBV6-4 to TRBJ1-1, with 9 bases fitting TRBD1. In germline, CDR1 is MRHNA, CDR2 SNTAGT. V lost 6 bases and J lost 3; bases outside the gene matches: 2. The CDR3 consists of 13 residues. The CDR3 reads CASRRQGDTEAFF. In nucleotides, the CDR3 is TGTGCCAGCAGGCGACAGGGGGACACTGAAGCTTTCTTT.

The DNA of the CDR3 is TGTGCCAGCTCACCACCGGCTAGCGGGAGGGAAGGGCAGTTCTTC. Its protein product is CASSPPASGREGQFF. The V gene is TRBV18, the J gene TRBJ2-1; TRBD2 aligns across 12 bases. The germline gives CDR1 KGHSH, CDR2 LQKENI. V lost 0 bases to trimming and J lost 12 bases; unmatched junction nucleotides: 6. The CDR3 loop spans 15 amino acids.